This T cell receptor beta chain was identified in a study of blood T cell repertoires in COVID-19. Study-wide background: PBMCs, B-cell-depleted T cells, or T cells provided the cDNA or gDNA that made up the material.

Trimming cost V 6 bases and J 4 bases, with 16 bases left between them. Germline values: CDR1 SGDLS, CDR2 YYNGEE. This CDR3 is 15 amino acids long. The table came from immunoSEQ multiplex PCR; TCRdb's copy has only in-frame clones and leaves some out. The sample lists fewer than 90,000 clones; roughly 80% were seen once. Sample: peripheral blood. The chain recombines TRBV9 with TRBJ2-2; D is possibly TRBD2 (6 bases). The receptor comes from a man in his sixties with COVID-19, enrolled during active disease. The CDR3 reads CASTRGGGGTGELFF. In DNA, the CDR3 is TGTGCCAGCACCCGGGGTGGGGGAGGCACCGGGGAGCTGTTTTTT.